This TCR beta chain was found in a study of vaccination and CD4 T cells after COVID-19. Regarding this clonotype: Its antigen remains unknown.

The treatment here: approximately nine-day PBMC culture with coronavirus spike peptide pools or control peptides (ViraFEST assay). The assay that was used to sequence DNA from cultured CD4+ T cells was the Oncomine TCR Beta short-read assay. A single record per CDR3 protein comes from TCRdb applying MiXCR to the PCR reads. The sample yields approximately 11,000 distinct CDR3 sequences, roughly 61% seen once. Germline V gene sequence: CDR1 KGHSH, CDR2 LQKENI. CDR3 length: 11 residues. Trimming took 6 bases from V and 1 from J, leaving 2 bases between them. The genes are TRBV18 and TRBJ2-3, with unresolved D. The sequence derives from a human donor who had recovered from COVID-19. Sequencing was carried out using CD4+ T cells from blood, cultured in vitro. Here the CDR3 reads CASSRTDTQYF. DNA of the CDR3: TGTGCCAGCTCTCGCACAGATACGCAGTATTTT.